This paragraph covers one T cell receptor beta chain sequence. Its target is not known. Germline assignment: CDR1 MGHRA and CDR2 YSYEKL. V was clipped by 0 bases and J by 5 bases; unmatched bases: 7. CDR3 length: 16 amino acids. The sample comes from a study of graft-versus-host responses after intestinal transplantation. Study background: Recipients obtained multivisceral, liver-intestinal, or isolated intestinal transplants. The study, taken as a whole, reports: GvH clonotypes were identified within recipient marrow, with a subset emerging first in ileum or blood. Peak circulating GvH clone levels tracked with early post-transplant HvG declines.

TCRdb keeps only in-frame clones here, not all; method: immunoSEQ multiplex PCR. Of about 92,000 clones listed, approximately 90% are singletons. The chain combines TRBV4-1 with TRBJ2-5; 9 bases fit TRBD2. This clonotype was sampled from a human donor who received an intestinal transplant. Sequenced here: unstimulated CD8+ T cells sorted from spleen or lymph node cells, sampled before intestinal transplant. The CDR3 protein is CASSQEPGREGETQYF. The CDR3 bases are TGCGCCAGCAGCCAAGAGCCAGGGCGGGAGGGGGAGACCCAGTACTTC.